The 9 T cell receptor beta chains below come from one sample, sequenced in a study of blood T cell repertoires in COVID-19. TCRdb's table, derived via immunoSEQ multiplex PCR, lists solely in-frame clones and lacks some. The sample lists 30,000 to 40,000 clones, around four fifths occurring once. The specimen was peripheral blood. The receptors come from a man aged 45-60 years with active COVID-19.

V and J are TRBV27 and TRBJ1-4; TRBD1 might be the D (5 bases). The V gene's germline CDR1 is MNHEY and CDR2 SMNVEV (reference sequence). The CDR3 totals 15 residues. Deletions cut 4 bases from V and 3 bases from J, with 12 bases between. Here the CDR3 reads CASSWGGRANEKLFF. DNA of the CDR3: TGTGCCAGCAGTTGGGGGGGTCGGGCTAATGAAAAACTGTTTTTT. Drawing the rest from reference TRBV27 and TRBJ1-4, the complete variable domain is EAQVTQNPRYLITVTGKKLTVTCSQNMNHEYMSWYRQDPGLGLRQIYYSMNVEVTDKGDVPEGYKVSRKEKRNFPLILESPSPNQTSLYFCASSWGGRANEKLFFGSGTQLSVL.

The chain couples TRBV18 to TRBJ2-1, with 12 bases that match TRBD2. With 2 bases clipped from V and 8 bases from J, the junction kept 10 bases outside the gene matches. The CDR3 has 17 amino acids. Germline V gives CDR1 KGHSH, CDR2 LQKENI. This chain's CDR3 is CASSPNSLAGGFDEQFF. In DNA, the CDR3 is TGTGCCAGCTCACCAAACAGTCTAGCGGGGGGGTTCGATGAGCAGTTCTTC. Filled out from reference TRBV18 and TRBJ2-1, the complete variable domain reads NAGVMQNPRHLVRRRGQEARLRCSPMKGHSHVYWYRQLPEEGLKFMVYLQKENIIDESGMPKERFSAEFPKEGPSILRIQQVVRGDSAAYFCASSPNSLAGGFDEQFFGPGTRLTVL.

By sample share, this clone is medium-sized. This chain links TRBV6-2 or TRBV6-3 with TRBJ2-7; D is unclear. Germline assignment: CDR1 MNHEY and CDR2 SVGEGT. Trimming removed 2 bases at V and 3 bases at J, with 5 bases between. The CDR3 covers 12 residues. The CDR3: CASSYVNYEQYF. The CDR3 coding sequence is TGTGCCAGCAGTTACGTCAACTACGAGCAGTACTTC.

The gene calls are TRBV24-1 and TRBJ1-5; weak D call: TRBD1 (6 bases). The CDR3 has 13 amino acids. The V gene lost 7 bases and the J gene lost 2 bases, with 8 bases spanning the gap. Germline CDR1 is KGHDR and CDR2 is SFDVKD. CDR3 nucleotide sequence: TGTGCCACCAGCAGGGGTGGCAATCAGCCCCAGCATTTT. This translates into CATSRGGNQPQHF.

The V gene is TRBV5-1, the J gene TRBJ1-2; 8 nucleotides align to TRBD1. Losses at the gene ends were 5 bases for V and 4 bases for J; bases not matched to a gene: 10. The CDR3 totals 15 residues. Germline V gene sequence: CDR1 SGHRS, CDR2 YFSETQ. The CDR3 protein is CASREWTGRIYGYTF. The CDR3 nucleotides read TGCGCCAGCAGGGAATGGACAGGGAGGATCTATGGCTACACCTTC.

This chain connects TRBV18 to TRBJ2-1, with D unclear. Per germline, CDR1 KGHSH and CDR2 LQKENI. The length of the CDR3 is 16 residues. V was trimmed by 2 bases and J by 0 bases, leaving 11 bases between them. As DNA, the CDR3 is TGTGCCAGCTCACCAGAGATTTCGGGCTCCTACAATGAGCAGTTCTTC. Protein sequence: CASSPEISGSYNEQFF.

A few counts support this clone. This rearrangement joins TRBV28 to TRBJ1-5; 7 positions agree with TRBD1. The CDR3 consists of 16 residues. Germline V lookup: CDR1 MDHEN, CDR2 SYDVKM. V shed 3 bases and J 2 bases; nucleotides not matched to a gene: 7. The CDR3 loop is CASSLVQGGGNQPQHF. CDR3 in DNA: TGTGCCAGCAGTTTGGTCCAGGGGGGAGGCAATCAGCCCCAGCATTTT.

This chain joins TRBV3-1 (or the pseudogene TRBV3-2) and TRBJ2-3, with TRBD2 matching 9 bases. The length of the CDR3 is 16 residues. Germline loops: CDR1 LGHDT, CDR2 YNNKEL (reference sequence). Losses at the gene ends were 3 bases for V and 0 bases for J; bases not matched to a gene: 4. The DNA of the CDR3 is TGTGCCAGCAGCCAGGCGGGGGGGCGTAGCACAGATACGCAGTATTTT. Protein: CASSQAGGRSTDTQYF.

CDR3 protein: CATSRLGVTGEQYF. The CDR3 bases are TGTGCCACCAGCAGGTTGGGAGTTACTGGCGAGCAGTACTTC. This chain connects TRBV15 to TRBJ2-7, with D maybe TRBD2 (5 bases). CDR3 length equals 14 residues. Germline V gives CDR1 LNHNV, CDR2 YYDKDF (reference sequence). V was shortened by 3 bases and J by 6 bases, with 15 bases between the two germline ends.